Below, one T cell receptor (beta chain) is given with its context. It was during active infection that Seattle patients were enrolled and then longitudinally followed. Assay used: immunoSEQ multiplex PCR; TCRdb lists only in-frame clones, some missing. The sample consists of about 190,000 clones, approximately 78% of them appearing once. Trimming took 5 bases from V and 8 from J, leaving 3 bases between them. This CDR3 region has 9 residues. The V gene's germline CDR1 is PRHDT and CDR2 FYEKMQ (reference sequence). The data were obtained in a study of blood T cell repertoires in COVID-19. Looking at the study overall: Sources were T cells, B-cell-depleted T cells, or PBMCs; the material itself was cDNA or gDNA.

The sample taken for sequencing was peripheral blood. The chain combines TRBV13 with TRBJ1-2; the D is unclear. This TCR came from a woman older than 75 with COVID-19, enrolled during active disease. The CDR3, as DNA: TGTGCCAGCAGCCGGGGCTACACCTTC. It codes for CASSRGYTF.